Described below is a single TCR beta chain sequence and its context. Measured with immunoSEQ multiplex PCR; TCRdb has only the in-frame clones, and not every one. The table includes approximately 250,000 clones, roughly four fifths detected once. This specimen comes from a study of blood T cell repertoires in COVID-19. Study summary: The United States, Italy and Spain supplied acute and convalescent COVID-19 samples. Nucleic acid was either cDNA or gDNA, and it came from T cells, B-cell-depleted T cells, or PBMCs.

Trimming took 2 bases from V and 0 from J; bases not matched to a gene: 4. In germline, CDR1 is SEHNR, CDR2 FQNEAQ (reference sequence). CDR3 size: 16 residues. V is TRBV7-9 and J is TRBJ2-1, with TRBD2 matching over 7 bases. Material for sequencing was peripheral blood. This receptor was identified in a woman aged 50 to 65 with acute or convalescent COVID-19. CDR3 residues: CASSLSPSGSYNEQFF. CDR3 in DNA: TGTGCCAGCAGCTTATCCCCTAGCGGCTCCTACAATGAGCAGTTCTTC.